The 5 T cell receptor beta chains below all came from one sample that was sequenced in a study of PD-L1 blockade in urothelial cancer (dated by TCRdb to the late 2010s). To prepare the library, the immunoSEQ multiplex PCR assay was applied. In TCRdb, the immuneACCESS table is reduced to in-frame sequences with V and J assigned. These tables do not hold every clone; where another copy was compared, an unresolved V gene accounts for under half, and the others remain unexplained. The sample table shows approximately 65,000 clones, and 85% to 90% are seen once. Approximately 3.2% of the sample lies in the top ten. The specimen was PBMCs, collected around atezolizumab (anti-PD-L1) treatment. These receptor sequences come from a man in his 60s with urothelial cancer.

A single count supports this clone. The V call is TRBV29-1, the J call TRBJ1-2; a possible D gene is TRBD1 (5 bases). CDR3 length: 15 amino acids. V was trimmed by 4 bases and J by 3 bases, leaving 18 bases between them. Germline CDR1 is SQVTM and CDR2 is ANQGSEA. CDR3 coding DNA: TGCAGCGTTGGGGGCTTTCGGGGGGGAGACTATGGCTACACCTTC. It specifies CSVGGFRGGDYGYTF.

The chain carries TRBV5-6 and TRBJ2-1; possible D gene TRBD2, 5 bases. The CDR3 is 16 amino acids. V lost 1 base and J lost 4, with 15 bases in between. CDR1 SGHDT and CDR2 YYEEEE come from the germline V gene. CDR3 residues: CASSLQLDRPYNEQFF. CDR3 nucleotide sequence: TGTGCCAGCAGCTTGCAACTAGACCGTCCTTACAATGAGCAGTTCTTC. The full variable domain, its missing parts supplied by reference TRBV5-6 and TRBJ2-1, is DAGVTQSPTHLIKTRGQQVTLRCSPKSGHDTVSWYQQALGQGPQFIFQYYEEEERQRGNFPDRFSGHQFPNYSSELNVNALLLGDSALYLCASSLQLDRPYNEQFFGPGTRLTVL.

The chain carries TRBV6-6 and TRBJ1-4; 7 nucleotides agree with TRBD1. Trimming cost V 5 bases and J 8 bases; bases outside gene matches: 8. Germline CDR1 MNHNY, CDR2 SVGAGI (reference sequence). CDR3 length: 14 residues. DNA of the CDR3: TGTGCCAGCAGTAAAGGAGGGGGCAGGGAAAAACTGTTTTTT. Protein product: CASSKGGGREKLFF.

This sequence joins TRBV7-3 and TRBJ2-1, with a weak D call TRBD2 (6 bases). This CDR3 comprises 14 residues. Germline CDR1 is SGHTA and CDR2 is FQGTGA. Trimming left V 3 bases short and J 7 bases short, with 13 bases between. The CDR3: CASSFGAGGNEQFF. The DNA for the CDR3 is TGTGCCAGCAGCTTTGGAGCGGGCGGTAATGAGCAGTTCTTC. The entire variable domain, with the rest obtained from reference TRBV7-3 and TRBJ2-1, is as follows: GAGVSQTPSNKVTEKGKYVELRCDPISGHTALYWYRQSLGQGPEFLIYFQGTGAADDSGLPNDRFFAVRPEGSVSTLKIQRTERGDSAVYLCASSFGAGGNEQFFGPGTRLTVL.

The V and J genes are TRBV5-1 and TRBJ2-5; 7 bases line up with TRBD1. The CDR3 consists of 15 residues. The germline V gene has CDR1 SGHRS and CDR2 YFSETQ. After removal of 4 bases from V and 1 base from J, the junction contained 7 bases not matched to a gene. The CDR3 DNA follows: TGCGCCAGCAGCCCCAGGGGGTCAAGCCAAGAGACCCAGTACTTC. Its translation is CASSPRGSSQETQYF.